The rows below give T cell receptor beta chains drawn from one sample of a study of Ad26.COV2.S vaccination and SARS-CoV-2 variants. Clones were read by immunoSEQ multiplex PCR, and TCRdb kept only the in-frame ones, dropping some. The sample has approximately 340,000 clones, approximately 85% seen once. The sequenced sample was peripheral blood, obtained in a trial of Ad26.COV2.S vaccine versus placebo. The source of these receptors is a person aged 18-65 years who received the Ad26.COV2.S COVID-19 vaccine or a placebo. CDR3s include the opening cysteine and the closing phenylalanine or tryptophan. Fields, in order: clone size, V gene, J gene, D gene, CDR3 protein, CDR3 DNA. D genes are given only for firm matches. Clone sizes are given selectively: once, few, many, or a class where the clone is expanded.

>NA|TRBV28|TRBJ2-7|NA
CASSFHTGTDEQYF
TGTGCCAGCAGTTTTCATACAGGGACGGACGAGCAGTACTTC
>NA|TRBV27|TRBJ2-5|NA
CASSSTGTEETQYF
TGTGCCAGCAGTTCGACCGGGACGGAAGAGACCCAGTACTTC
>NA|TRBV24-1|TRBJ1-4|TRBD1
CATSDSTGLIEKLFF
TGTGCCACCAGTGATTCGACAGGGTTAATTGAAAAACTGTTTTTT
>once|TRBV15|TRBJ1-5|TRBD1
CATRATGGVSQPQHF
TGTGCCACCAGGGCTACAGGGGGCGTCAGCCAGCCCCAGCATTTT
>few|TRBV27|TRBJ2-7|TRBD2
CASSLSPGTSGRAEYEQYF
TGTGCCAGCAGTTTATCTCCCGGGACTAGCGGGAGGGCCGAGTACGAGCAGTACTTC
>NA|TRBV6-5|TRBJ1-5|NA
CASSLDYSNQPQHF
TGTGCCAGCAGTCTTGACTACAGCAATCAGCCCCAGCATTTT
>NA|TRBV4-3|TRBJ2-7|TRBD1
CASSQEWTGIYEQYF
TGCGCCAGCAGCCAAGAGTGGACAGGGATCTACGAGCAGTACTTC
>NA|TRBV11-2|TRBJ2-2|NA
CASPLGGELFF
TGTGCCAGCCCCCTCGGTGGGGAGCTGTTTTTT
>NA|TRBV5-4|TRBJ2-5|NA
CASSLVRGQETQYF
TGTGCCAGCAGCTTGGTTCGGGGACAAGAGACCCAGTACTTC
>NA|TRBV19|TRBJ1-6|TRBD1
CASRGAGQGVSPLHF
TGTGCCAGTAGGGGGGCGGGACAGGGAGTCTCACCCCTCCACTTT
>NA|TRBV7-8|TRBJ2-5|NA
CASSLAVETQYF
TGTGCCAGCAGCTTAGCAGTCGAGACCCAGTACTTC
>NA|TRBV7-6|TRBJ2-7|TRBD2
CASSLGPAGGSYEQYF
TGTGCCAGCAGCTTAGGGCCAGCGGGAGGGTCCTACGAGCAGTACTTC
>NA|TRBV7-2|TRBJ2-7|NA
CASSLAGGPYEQYF
TGTGCCAGCAGCTTAGCGGGGGGGCCCTACGAGCAGTACTTC
>NA|TRBV6-1|TRBJ1-6|NA
CASSEQGANSPLHF
TGTGCCAGCAGTGAACAGGGCGCTAATTCACCCCTCCACTTT
>NA|TRBV7-7|TRBJ2-7|TRBD1
CASSPGISTGGYEQYF
TGTGCTAGCAGCCCCGGGATCTCGACAGGGGGCTACGAGCAGTACTTC
>NA|TRBV5-1|TRBJ2-5|NA
CASSSGHSLQETQYF
TGCGCCAGCAGCAGTGGACACTCGCTACAAGAGACCCAGTACTTC
>NA|TRBV27|TRBJ2-1|NA
CASRGGLVNNEQFF
TGTGCCAGCAGGGGGGGCCTAGTCAACAATGAGCAGTTCTTC
>NA|TRBV19|TRBJ2-7|TRBD2
CATSRGVRPYEQYF
TGTGCCACCTCCCGGGGGGTCCGTCCGTACGAGCAGTACTTC
>NA|TRBV7-9|TRBJ1-5|TRBD1
CASSAGTVSNQPQHF
TGTGCCAGCAGCGCCGGGACAGTTAGCAATCAGCCCCAGCATTTT
>NA|TRBV5-1|TRBJ2-7|NA
CASSLATFGEQYF
TGCGCCAGCAGCTTGGCTACCTTTGGCGAGCAGTACTTC
>once|TRBV28|TRBJ2-1|NA
CASSPDRGSYNEQFF
TGTGCCAGCAGTCCGGACCGGGGCTCCTACAATGAGCAGTTCTTC
>once|TRBV30|TRBJ2-7|TRBD1
CAWSEVGNRGIYEQYF
TGTGCCTGGAGTGAAGTCGGGAACAGGGGGATCTACGAGCAGTACTTC
>NA|TRBV30|TRBJ2-7|NA
CACPRTESSYEQYF
TGTGCCTGTCCGAGGACGGAAAGCTCCTACGAGCAGTACTTC
>NA|TRBV19|TRBJ1-5|NA
CASTYWGASNQPQHF
TGTGCCAGTACCTATTGGGGGGCCAGCAATCAGCCCCAGCATTTT
>NA|TRBV28|TRBJ1-4|NA
CASSDGQRGSEKLFF
TGTGCCAGCAGTGACGGACAGCGGGGTAGTGAAAAACTGTTTTTT
>NA|TRBV11-2|TRBJ2-1|NA
CASSLEGYEQFF
TGTGCCAGCAGCTTAGAGGGGTATGAGCAGTTCTTC
>NA|TRBV5-1|TRBJ2-1|NA
CASSAGQPYNEQFF
TGCGCCAGCAGCGCGGGACAGCCTTACAATGAGCAGTTCTTC
>NA|TRBV5-1|TRBJ2-7|NA
CASSLETGPYEQYF
TGCGCCAGCAGCTTGGAGACAGGTCCCTACGAGCAGTACTTC
>NA|TRBV30|TRBJ2-7|NA
CAWRGNRKPSYEQYF
TGTGCCTGGAGAGGAAACAGGAAACCCTCCTACGAGCAGTACTTC
>NA|TRBV11-2|TRBJ2-1|TRBD1
CASSLDLTGENEQFF
TGTGCCAGCAGCTTAGATCTGACAGGGGAGAATGAGCAGTTCTTC
>few|TRBV19|TRBJ1-1|NA
CASSRGNRVGEAFF
TGTGCCAGTAGCAGAGGGAACAGGGTGGGCGAAGCTTTCTTT